A single TCR beta chain is shown here with its context. Its antigen is not known. Sequenced by immunoSEQ multiplex PCR; TCRdb stores in-frame clones only, minus some. This table holds fewer than 120,000 clones, roughly 90% found once. This record belongs to a study of T cell responses to AZD1222 COVID-19 vaccine. Findings and caveats of the study: Scientists sampled the repertoires only once the peak T cell response had passed. White British people made up most donors, females outnumbered males, and clonal diversity was possibly underestimated. The span of vaccine-associated CD4 TCRs extended across spike, with dominance at 160-218 and 743-854. At baseline, seropositivity was found in only five or six AZD1222 recipients.

Germline CDR1 is GTSNPN and CDR2 is SVGIG (reference sequence). V lost 3 bases and J 3 bases, leaving 15 bases between the germline ends. This CDR3 comprises 15 residues. Sample: peripheral blood, taken on day 0 of AZD1222 vaccination. The receptor comes from an adult in good health. V usage is TRBV30 and J usage is TRBJ1-3; D unclear. The CDR3 bases are TGTGCCTGGAGGGACGATCGACGTAGTGGAAACACCATATATTTT. It specifies CAWRDDRRSGNTIYF.